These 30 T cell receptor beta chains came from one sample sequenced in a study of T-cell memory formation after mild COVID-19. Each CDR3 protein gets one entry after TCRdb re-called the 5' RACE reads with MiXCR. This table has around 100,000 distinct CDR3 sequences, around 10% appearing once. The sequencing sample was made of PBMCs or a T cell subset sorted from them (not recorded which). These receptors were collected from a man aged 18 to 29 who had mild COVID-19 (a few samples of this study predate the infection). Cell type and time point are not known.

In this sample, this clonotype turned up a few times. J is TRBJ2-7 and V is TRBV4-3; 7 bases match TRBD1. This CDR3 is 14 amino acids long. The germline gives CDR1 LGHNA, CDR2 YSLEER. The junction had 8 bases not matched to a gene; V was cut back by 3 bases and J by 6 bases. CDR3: CASSQEPGTVEQYF. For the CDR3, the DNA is TGCGCCAGCAGCCAGGAACCCGGGACAGTCGAGCAGTACTTC.

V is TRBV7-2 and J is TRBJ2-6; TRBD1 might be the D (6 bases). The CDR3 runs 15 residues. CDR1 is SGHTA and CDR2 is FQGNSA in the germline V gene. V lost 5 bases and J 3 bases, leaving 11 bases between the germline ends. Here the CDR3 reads CASSPRGRGANVLTF. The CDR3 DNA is TGTGCCAGCAGCCCCAGGGGACGTGGGGCCAACGTCCTGACTTTC.

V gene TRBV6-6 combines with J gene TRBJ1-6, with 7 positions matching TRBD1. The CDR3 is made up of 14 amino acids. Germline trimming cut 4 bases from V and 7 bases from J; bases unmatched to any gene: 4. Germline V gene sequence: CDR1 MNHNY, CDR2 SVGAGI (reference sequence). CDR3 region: CASSWTRGNSPLHF. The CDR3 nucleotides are TGTGCCAGCAGTTGGACCAGGGGGAATTCACCCCTCCACTTT.

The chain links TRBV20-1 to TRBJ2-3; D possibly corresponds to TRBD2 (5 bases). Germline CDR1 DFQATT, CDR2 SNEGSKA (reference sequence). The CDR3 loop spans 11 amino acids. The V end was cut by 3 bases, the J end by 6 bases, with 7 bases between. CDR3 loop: CSASQRDTQYF. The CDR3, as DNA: TGCAGTGCTAGTCAGCGGGATACGCAGTATTTT.

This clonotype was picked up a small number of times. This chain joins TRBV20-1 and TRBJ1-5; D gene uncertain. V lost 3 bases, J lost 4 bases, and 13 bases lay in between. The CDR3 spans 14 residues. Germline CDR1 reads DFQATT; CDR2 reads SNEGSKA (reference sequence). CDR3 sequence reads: CSARGRGINQPQHF. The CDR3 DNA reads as TGCAGTGCTAGGGGCCGCGGAATTAATCAGCCCCAGCATTTT.

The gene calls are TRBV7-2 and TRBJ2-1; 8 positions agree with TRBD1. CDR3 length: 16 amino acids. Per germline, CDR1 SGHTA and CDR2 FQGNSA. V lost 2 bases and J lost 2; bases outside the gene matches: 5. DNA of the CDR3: TGTGCCAGCAGCTTACTACGGGACAGGCCCTACAATGAGCAGTTCTTC. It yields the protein CASSLLRDRPYNEQFF.

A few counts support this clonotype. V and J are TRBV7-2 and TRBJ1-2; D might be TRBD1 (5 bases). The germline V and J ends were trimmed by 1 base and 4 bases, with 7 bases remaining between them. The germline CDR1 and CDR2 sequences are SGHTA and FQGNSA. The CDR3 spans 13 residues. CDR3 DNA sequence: TGTGCCAGCAGCTTAGGGGGACCCTATGGCTACACCTTC. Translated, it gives CASSLGGPYGYTF.

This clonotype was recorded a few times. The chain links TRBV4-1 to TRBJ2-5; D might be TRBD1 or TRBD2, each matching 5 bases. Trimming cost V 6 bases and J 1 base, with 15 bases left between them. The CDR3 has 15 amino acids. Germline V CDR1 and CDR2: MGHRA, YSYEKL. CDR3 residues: CASSLIGTGQETQYF. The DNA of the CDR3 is TGCGCCAGCAGTCTGATAGGGACGGGCCAAGAGACCCAGTACTTC.

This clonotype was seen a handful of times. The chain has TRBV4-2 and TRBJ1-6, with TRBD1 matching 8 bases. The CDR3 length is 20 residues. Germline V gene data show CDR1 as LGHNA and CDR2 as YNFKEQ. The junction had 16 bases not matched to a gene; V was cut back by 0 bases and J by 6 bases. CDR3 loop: CASSQDPRTGRSAGNSPLHF. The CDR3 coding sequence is TGTGCCAGCAGCCAAGATCCCCGGACAGGGAGGTCGGCGGGTAATTCACCCCTCCACTTT.

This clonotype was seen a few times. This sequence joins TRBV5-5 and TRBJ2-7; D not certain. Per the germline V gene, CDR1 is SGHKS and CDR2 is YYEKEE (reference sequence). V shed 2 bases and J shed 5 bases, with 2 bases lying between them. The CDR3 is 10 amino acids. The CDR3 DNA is TGTGCCAGCAGCTTTCACGAGCAGTACGTC. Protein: CASSFHEQYV.

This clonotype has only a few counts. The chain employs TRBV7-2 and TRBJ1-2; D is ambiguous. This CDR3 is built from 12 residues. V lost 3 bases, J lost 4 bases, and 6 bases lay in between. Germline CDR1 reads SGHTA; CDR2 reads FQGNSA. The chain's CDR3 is CASSFMGYGYTF. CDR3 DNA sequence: TGTGCCAGCAGCTTCATGGGCTATGGCTACACCTTC. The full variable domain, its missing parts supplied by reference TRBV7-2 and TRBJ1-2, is GAGVSQSPSNKVTEKGKDVELRCDPISGHTALYWYRQSLGQGLEFLIYFQGNSAPDKSGLPSDRFSAERTGGSVSTLTIQRTQQEDSAVYLCASSFMGYGYTFGSGTRLTVV.

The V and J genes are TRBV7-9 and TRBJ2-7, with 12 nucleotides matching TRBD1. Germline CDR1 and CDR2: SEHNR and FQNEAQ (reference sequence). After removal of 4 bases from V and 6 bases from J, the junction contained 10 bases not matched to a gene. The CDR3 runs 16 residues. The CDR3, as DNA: TGTGCCAGCAGCTCGCCAGAGGGACAGGGGGCAGGCGAGCAGTACTTC. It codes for CASSSPEGQGAGEQYF.

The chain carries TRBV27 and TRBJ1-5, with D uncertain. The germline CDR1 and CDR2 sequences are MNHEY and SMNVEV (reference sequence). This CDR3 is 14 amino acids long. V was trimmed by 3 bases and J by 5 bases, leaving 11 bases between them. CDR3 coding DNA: TGTGCCAGCAGTTTGAGGTGGGGTTATCAGCCCCAGCATTTT. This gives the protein CASSLRWGYQPQHF.

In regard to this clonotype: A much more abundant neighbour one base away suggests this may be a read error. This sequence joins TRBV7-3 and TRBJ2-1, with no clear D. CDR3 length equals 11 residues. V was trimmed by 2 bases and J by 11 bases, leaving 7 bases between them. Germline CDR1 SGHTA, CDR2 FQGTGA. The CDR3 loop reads CASSLETQQFF. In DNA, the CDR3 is TGTGCCAGCAGCTTAGAGACCCAGCAGTTCTTC.

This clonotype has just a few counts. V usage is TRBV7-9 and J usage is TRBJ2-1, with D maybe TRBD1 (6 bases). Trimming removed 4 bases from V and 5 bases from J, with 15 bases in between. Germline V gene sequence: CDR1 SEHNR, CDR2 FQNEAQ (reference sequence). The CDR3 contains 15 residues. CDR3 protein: CASSSSRGPDNEQFF. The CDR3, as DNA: TGTGCCAGCAGCTCAAGCAGGGGACCTGACAATGAGCAGTTCTTC.

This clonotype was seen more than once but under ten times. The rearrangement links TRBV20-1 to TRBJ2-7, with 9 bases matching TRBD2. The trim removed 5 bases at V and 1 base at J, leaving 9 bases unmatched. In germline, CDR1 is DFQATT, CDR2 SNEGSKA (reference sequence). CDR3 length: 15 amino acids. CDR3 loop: CSAGGLAGVSYEQYV. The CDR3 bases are TGCAGTGCTGGCGGATTAGCGGGGGTTTCCTACGAGCAGTACGTC.

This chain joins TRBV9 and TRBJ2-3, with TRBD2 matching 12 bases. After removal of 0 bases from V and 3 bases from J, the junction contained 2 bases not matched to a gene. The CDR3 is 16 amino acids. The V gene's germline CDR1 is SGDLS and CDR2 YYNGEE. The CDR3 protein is CASSVGLAGGTDTQYF. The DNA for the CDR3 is TGTGCCAGCAGCGTAGGGCTAGCGGGGGGGACAGATACGCAGTATTTT.

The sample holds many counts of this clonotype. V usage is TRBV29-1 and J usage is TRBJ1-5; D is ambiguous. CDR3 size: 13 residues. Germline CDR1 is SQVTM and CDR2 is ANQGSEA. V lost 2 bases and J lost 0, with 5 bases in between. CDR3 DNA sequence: TGCAGCGTTGAATTCGATAGCAATCAGCCCCAGCATTTT. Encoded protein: CSVEFDSNQPQHF. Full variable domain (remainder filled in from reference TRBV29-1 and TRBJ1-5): SAVISQKPSRDICQRGTSLTIQCQVDSQVTMMFWYRQQPGQSLTLIATANQGSEATYESGFVIDKFPISRPNLTFSTLTVSNMSPEDSSIYLCSVEFDSNQPQHFGDGTRLSIL.

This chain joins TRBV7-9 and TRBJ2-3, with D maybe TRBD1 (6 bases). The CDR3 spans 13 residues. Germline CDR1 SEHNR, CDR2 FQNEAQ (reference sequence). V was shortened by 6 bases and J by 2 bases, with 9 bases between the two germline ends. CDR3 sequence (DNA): TGTGCCAGCAGGGGGACAACCACAGATACGCAGTATTTT. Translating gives CASRGTTTDTQYF.

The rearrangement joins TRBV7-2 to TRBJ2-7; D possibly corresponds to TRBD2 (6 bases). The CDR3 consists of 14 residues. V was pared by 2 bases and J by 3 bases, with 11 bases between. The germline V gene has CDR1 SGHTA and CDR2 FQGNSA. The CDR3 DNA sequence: TGTGCCAGCAGCTTAAGGGCGGGGAGCTACGAGCAGTACGTC. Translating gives CASSLRAGSYEQYV.

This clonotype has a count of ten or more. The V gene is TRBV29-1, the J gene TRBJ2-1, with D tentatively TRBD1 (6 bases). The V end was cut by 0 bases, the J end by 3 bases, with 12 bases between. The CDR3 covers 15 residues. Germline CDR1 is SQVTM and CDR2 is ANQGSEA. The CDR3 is CSVEDTGTLYNEQFF. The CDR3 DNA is TGCAGCGTTGAAGATACAGGGACACTCTACAATGAGCAGTTCTTC.

The CDR3 spells CASSSGFGANVLTF. In nucleotides, the CDR3 is TGTGCCAGCAGCTCCGGGTTTGGGGCCAACGTCCTGACTTTC. This chain connects TRBV7-9 to TRBJ2-6; D remains ambiguous. Trimming took off 4 bases at V and 3 bases at J, with 7 bases between the two ends. Germline V lookup: CDR1 SEHNR, CDR2 FQNEAQ (reference sequence). CDR3 length: 14 amino acids.

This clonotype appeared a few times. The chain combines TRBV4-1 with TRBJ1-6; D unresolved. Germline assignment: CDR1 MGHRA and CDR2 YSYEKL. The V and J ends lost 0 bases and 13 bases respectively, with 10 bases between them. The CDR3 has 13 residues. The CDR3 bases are TGCGCCAGCAGCCAAGAGATAGCCTTTCCCCTCCACTTT. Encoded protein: CASSQEIAFPLHF.

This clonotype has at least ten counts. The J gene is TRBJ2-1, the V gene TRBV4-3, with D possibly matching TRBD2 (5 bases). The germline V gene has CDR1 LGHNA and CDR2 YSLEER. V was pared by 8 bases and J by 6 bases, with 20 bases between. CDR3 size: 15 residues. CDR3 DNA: TGCGCCAGCTCAAAAGGATTGGGAGATCCCAATGAGCAGTTCTTC. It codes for CASSKGLGDPNEQFF.

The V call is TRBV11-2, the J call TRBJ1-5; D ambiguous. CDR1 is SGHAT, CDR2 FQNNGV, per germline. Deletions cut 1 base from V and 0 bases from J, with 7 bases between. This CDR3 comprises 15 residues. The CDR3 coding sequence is TGTGCCAGCAGCTTAGGGGATTATAGCAATCAGCCCCAGCATTTT. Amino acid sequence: CASSLGDYSNQPQHF. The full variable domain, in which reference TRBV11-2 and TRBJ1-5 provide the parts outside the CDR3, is EAGVAQSPRYKIIEKRQSVAFWCNPISGHATLYWYQQILGQGPKLLIQFQNNGVVDDSQLPKDRFSAERLKGVDSTLKIQPAKLEDSAVYLCASSLGDYSNQPQHFGDGTRLSIL.

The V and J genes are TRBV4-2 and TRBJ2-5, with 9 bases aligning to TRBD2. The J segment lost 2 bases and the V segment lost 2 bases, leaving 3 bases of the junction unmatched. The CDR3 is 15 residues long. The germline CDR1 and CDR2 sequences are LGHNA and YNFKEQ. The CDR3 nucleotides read TGTGCCAGCAGCCAATCTAGCGGGGAACAAGAGACCCAGTACTTC. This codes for CASSQSSGEQETQYF.

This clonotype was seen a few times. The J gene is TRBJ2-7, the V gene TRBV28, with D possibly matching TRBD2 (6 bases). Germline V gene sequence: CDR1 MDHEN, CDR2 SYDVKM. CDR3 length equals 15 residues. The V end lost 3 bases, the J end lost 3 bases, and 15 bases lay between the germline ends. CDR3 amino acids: CASSFRGKADYEQYV. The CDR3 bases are TGTGCCAGCAGTTTTCGGGGGAAAGCAGACTACGAGCAGTACGTC.

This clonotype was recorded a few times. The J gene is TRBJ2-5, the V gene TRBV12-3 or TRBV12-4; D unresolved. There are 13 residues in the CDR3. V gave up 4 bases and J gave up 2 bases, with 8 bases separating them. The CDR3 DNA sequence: TGTGCCAGCAGTTGGTGGCTACAAGAGACCCAGTACTTC. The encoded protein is CASSWWLQETQYF.

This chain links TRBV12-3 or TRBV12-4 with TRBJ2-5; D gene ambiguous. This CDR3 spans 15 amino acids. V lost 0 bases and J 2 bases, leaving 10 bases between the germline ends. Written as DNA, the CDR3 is TGTGCCAGCAGTTTAGCTCCCAGCATTCAAGAGACCCAGTACTTC. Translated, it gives CASSLAPSIQETQYF.

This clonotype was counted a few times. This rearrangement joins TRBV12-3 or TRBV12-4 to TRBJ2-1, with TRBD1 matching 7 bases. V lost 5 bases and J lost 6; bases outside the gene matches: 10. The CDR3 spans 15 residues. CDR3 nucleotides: TGTGCCAGCAGTCCACAGGGGTTGGGCCCCAATGAGCAGTTCTTC. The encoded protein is CASSPQGLGPNEQFF.